The 10 T cell receptor beta chains given below trace back to one sample, sequenced in a study of early T cells in non-severe SARS-CoV-2 infection. TCRdb reanalysed the 5' RACE reads using MiXCR and keeps one entry per CDR3 protein. In the table there are some 77,000 distinct CDR3 sequences, 9.5% to 15% of which are singletons. The source was whole blood, collected at baseline. Source of these receptors: an adult who was a healthcare worker with PCR-confirmed SARS-CoV-2 infection or an uninfected control (not recorded which). The donor label of this sample is uncertain.

The chain is built from TRBV6-5 and TRBJ2-3; a possible D gene is TRBD1 (5 bases). The germline gives CDR1 MNHEY, CDR2 SVGAGI. The CDR3 spans 16 residues. The V gene lost 6 bases and the J gene lost 0 bases, with 16 bases spanning the gap. The CDR3 DNA follows: TGTGCCAGCAGCCGTCCTTGGACACCTAGCACAGATACGCAGTATTTT. Its translation: CASSRPWTPSTDTQYF.

The chain carries TRBV24-1 and TRBJ1-6; D perhaps matches TRBD1 (6 bases). The CDR3 length is 13 residues. The germline gives CDR1 KGHDR, CDR2 SFDVKD. Trimming left V 7 bases short and J 8 bases short, with 11 bases between. This CDR3 is CATSLRQDSPLHF. For the CDR3, the DNA is TGTGCCACCAGCCTCAGACAGGATTCACCCCTCCACTTT.

The table lists this clonotype with a few counts. The chain uses TRBV12-3 or TRBV12-4 and TRBJ2-1; D might be TRBD1 (6 bases). Deletions cut 5 bases from V and 8 bases from J, with 13 bases between. The CDR3 covers 13 residues. Here the CDR3 DNA reads TGTGCCAGCAGTCCAAACAGGGTCTATGAGCAGTTCTTC. Translation: CASSPNRVYEQFF.

This clonotype was counted once. This chain uses TRBV6-6 with TRBJ2-7; possible D gene TRBD2, 5 bases. From germline, CDR1 is MNHNY and CDR2 SVGAGI (reference sequence). V lost 2 bases, J lost 2 bases, and 10 bases lay in between. The CDR3 is 14 residues long. CDR3 nucleotides: TGTGCCAGCAGTTACGAGACGGGGACCTACGAGCAGTACTTC. This codes for CASSYETGTYEQYF.

This chain joins TRBV7-2 and TRBJ1-1; D is unclear. CDR3 length: 13 amino acids. V was clipped by 6 bases and J by 0 bases, with 8 bases between them. Germline V gene lookup returns CDR1 SGHTA and CDR2 FQGNSA. The CDR3 DNA reads as TGTGCCAGCAGACGGGTCCTGAACACTGAAGCTTTCTTT. Its translation is CASRRVLNTEAFF.

This clonotype showed up many times. This chain joins TRBV2 and TRBJ2-2; D unresolved. The CDR3 consists of 14 residues. V dropped 6 bases and J dropped 3 bases, with 11 bases sitting between them. Germline V gives CDR1 SNHLY, CDR2 FYNNEI. In DNA form, the CDR3 reads TGTGCCAGCAGAGTCGAGCAGGACACCGGGGAGCTGTTTTTT. It translates to CASRVEQDTGELFF.

The chain joins TRBV7-2 to TRBJ2-1, with D perhaps being TRBD1 or TRBD2 (5 bases each). Germline V gene sequence: CDR1 SGHTA, CDR2 FQGNSA. The CDR3 covers 14 residues. Between the trimmed V and J ends, which lost 4 bases and 6 bases, there was a span of 13 bases. The CDR3: CASSSPSGANEQFF. The CDR3 DNA follows: TGTGCCAGCAGCTCCCCATCCGGGGCCAATGAGCAGTTCTTC.

Only a few counts were recorded for this clonotype. This chain connects TRBV5-1 to TRBJ2-2, with 9 nucleotides matching TRBD1. Looked up from germline, CDR1 is SGHRS and CDR2 is YFSETQ. The CDR3 contains 17 residues. V lost 5 bases and J lost 4; bases outside the gene matches: 12. CDR3 nucleotide sequence: TGCGCCAGCAGACGGACAGGGGTTGGGTCTGGCACCGGGGAGCTGTTTTTT. Its protein is CASRRTGVGSGTGELFF.

This clonotype was seen ten or more times. The chain has TRBV11-2 and TRBJ2-3; D tentatively fits TRBD1 or TRBD2 (6 bases each). Deletions cut 3 bases from V and 5 bases from J, with 15 bases between. Germline CDR1 and CDR2: SGHAT and FQNNGV. This CDR3 is 15 amino acids long. The CDR3 region is CASSFLLGGRDTQYF. The CDR3 DNA follows: TGTGCCAGCAGCTTCTTATTGGGGGGCAGAGATACGCAGTATTTT. The variable domain in full, completed from reference TRBV11-2 and TRBJ2-3, reads EAGVAQSPRYKIIEKRQSVAFWCNPISGHATLYWYQQILGQGPKLLIQFQNNGVVDDSQLPKDRFSAERLKGVDSTLKIQPAKLEDSAVYLCASSFLLGGRDTQYFGPGTRLTVL.

In nucleotides, the CDR3 is TGTGCCAGCACCTACGGTGAAGTAGCGGCCTCTACTCGGCAGTATTTT. The encoded protein is CASTYGEVAASTRQYF. This chain joins TRBV12-3 or TRBV12-4 and TRBJ2-3, with a weak D call TRBD2 (6 bases). Trimming removed 7 bases from V and 11 bases from J, with 28 bases in between. The length of the CDR3 is 16 residues.